This paragraph covers one T cell receptor beta chain sequence. These data are taken from a study of blood T cell repertoires in COVID-19. The wider study: The United States, Italy and Spain were the sources of the acute and convalescent COVID-19 samples.

Germline CDR1 and CDR2: DFQATT and SNEGSKA (reference sequence). V lost 3 bases and J lost 7; bases outside the gene matches: 8. The CDR3 totals 13 residues. The assay was immunoSEQ multiplex PCR, and TCRdb's table has in-frame clones only and misses some. The sample carries about 73,000 clones, around 90% recorded once. Sequenced sample: peripheral blood. V is TRBV20-1 and J is TRBJ2-7, with 8 bases that match TRBD1. The receptor's source is an elderly woman with active or convalescent COVID-19. CDR3 residues: CSASAGGVGEQYF. The CDR3 region has the DNA TGCAGTGCTAGTGCAGGGGGCGTAGGGGAGCAGTACTTC.